These T cell receptor beta chains were read from a single sample in a study of T cells after yellow fever vaccination. TCRdb analysed the 5' RACE reads with MiXCR anew, one entry per CDR3 protein. The sample yields 200,000 to 300,000 distinct CDR3 sequences, 6.5% to 7.5% seen once. The source material was CD4+ T cells sorted from PBMCs, sampled on the day of the yellow fever booster vaccination. These receptors all come from a man in his thirties or forties who received the YFV17D yellow fever vaccine. The CDR3 runs from the conserved cysteine through the conserved F or W. A D gene is named only where the DNA matches it firmly. Not all rows give a size; the values are once, few, many and, for expanded clones, a class.

d_gene	len	v_gene	j_gene	abundance	CDR3aa	CDR3nt
TRBD2	15	TRBV7-2	TRBJ2-1	many	CASSKRTSGINEQFF	TGTGCCAGCAGCAAGAGGACTAGCGGGATAAATGAGCAGTTCTTC
-	17	TRBV11-2	TRBJ2-2	few	CASSPRSGTLNTGELFF	TGTGCCAGCAGCCCCAGGTCTGGGACGCTGAACACCGGGGAGCTGTTTTTT
-	14	TRBV5-4	TRBJ2-7	-	CASSLVGTIYEQYF	TGTGCCAGCAGCTTGGTCGGGACCATCTACGAGCAGTACTTC
TRBD1	13	TRBV10-3	TRBJ2-7	many	CAISRDSSYEQYF	TGTGCCATCAGTCGGGACAGCTCCTACGAGCAGTACTTC
TRBD1	15	TRBV3-1	TRBJ1-2	few	CASSHDTTGAYGYTF	TGTGCCAGCAGCCATGACACCACAGGGGCCTATGGCTACACCTTC
TRBD2	14	TRBV6-1	TRBJ2-7	many	CASAWTSGSHEQYF	TGTGCCAGCGCCTGGACTAGCGGGAGCCACGAGCAGTACTTC
-	15	TRBV18	TRBJ1-2	few	CASSPPKPQGDGYTF	TGTGCCAGCTCACCACCTAAACCGCAGGGTGATGGCTACACCTTC
-	13	TRBV20-1	TRBJ2-5	many	CSASSPAGETQYF	TGCAGTGCTAGTTCGCCGGCGGGGGAGACCCAGTACTTC
TRBD1	15	TRBV9	TRBJ1-1	many	CASSVEGQGARGAFF	TGTGCCAGCAGCGTAGAGGGACAGGGGGCGAGGGGCGCTTTCTTT
-	14	TRBV14	TRBJ1-4	few	CASSQDRGAGKLFF	TGTGCCAGCAGCCAAGACCGAGGGGCCGGAAAACTGTTTTTT
TRBD2	16	TRBV12-5	TRBJ2-1	-	CASGSIAGVAYNEQFF	TGTGCTAGTGGTTCCATAGCGGGGGTCGCCTACAATGAGCAGTTCTTC
-	14	TRBV10-3	TRBJ2-7	few	CAISEADYSYEQYF	TGTGCCATCAGTGAGGCGGACTACTCCTACGAGCAGTACTTC
TRBD1	14	TRBV6-5	TRBJ1-2	-	CASSYSDRVGGYTF	TGTGCCAGCAGTTACTCAGACAGGGTTGGCGGCTACACCTTC
-	13	TRBV20-1	TRBJ2-3	-	CSAEGGSTDTQYF	TGCAGTGCCGAGGGGGGAAGCACAGATACGCAGTATTTT
TRBD2	13	TRBV7-2	TRBJ2-5	few	CASSDSGRRAQYF	TGTGCCAGCAGCGATAGCGGGAGGCGTGCCCAGTACTTC
-	12	TRBV29-1	TRBJ2-5	-	CSVSGGAGSRYF	TGCAGCGTCTCCGGTGGGGCGGGTAGCCGGTACTTC
TRBD2	14	TRBV20-1	TRBJ2-7	few	CSASLAGVFYEQYF	TGCAGTGCTAGCCTGGCGGGAGTCTTCTACGAGCAGTACTTC
-	15	TRBV28	TRBJ2-1	few	CASSSPAGRFNEQFF	TGTGCCAGCAGTTCCCCTGCGGGGCGGTTTAATGAGCAGTTCTTC
TRBD2	16	TRBV12-3/TRBV12-4	TRBJ2-7	many	CASSSPLAGLNYEQYF	TGTGCCAGCAGTTCCCCTCTAGCGGGGTTAAACTACGAGCAGTACTTC
-	11	TRBV29-1	TRBJ2-5	few	CSGRTQETQYF	TGCAGCGGTCGGACGCAAGAGACCCAGTACTTC
TRBD1	15	TRBV27	TRBJ1-5	many	CASSLGQGSNQPQHF	TGTGCCAGCAGTTTGGGACAGGGCAGCAATCAGCCCCAGCATTTT
TRBD1	16	TRBV27	TRBJ1-5	-	CASRPALYRGNQPQHF	TGTGCCAGCAGGCCAGCCCTTTACAGGGGGAATCAGCCCCAGCATTTT
TRBD2	15	TRBV12-3/TRBV12-4	TRBJ2-1	many	CASRPRTSGNNEQFF	TGTGCCAGCAGGCCGAGGACTAGCGGGAACAATGAGCAGTTCTTC
TRBD2	15	TRBV20-1	TRBJ2-3	-	CSARPGDYRTDTQYF	TGCAGTGCTAGACCTGGGGACTACCGCACAGATACGCAGTATTTT
-	16	TRBV4-3	TRBJ2-1	few	CASSQALMSSYNEQFF	TGCGCCAGCAGCCAAGCCCTCATGAGCTCCTACAATGAGCAGTTCTTC
TRBD2	13	TRBV20-1	TRBJ2-7	many	CSARRTSGYEQYF	TGCAGTGCTAGACGGACTAGCGGTTACGAGCAGTACTTC
TRBD2	16	TRBV5-1	TRBJ2-1	few	CASSLELAVSYNEQFF	TGCGCCAGCAGCTTGGAACTAGCGGTGTCCTACAATGAGCAGTTCTTC
-	14	TRBV20-1	TRBJ2-7	many	CSALRPPRGAEQYF	TGCAGTGCTCTCCGCCCTCCCCGGGGGGCCGAGCAGTACTTC
TRBD2	16	TRBV7-3	TRBJ2-2	-	CASSPYPGGNTGELFF	TGTGCCAGCAGCCCCTATCCGGGAGGCAATACCGGGGAGCTGTTTTTT
-	16	TRBV12-3/TRBV12-4	TRBJ1-2	-	CASSSILTAELRGYTF	TGTGCCAGCAGTTCCATACTCACGGCGGAGCTTCGGGGCTACACCTTC
TRBD2	17	TRBV5-1	TRBJ2-1	-	CASSLELAGGTYNEQFF	TGCGCCAGCAGCTTGGAGCTAGCGGGAGGAACATACAATGAGCAGTTCTTC
-	13	TRBV28	TRBJ2-1	many	CASSSGSHNEQFF	TGTGCCAGCAGTTCGGGGTCCCACAATGAGCAGTTCTTC
-	14	TRBV5-1	TRBJ2-7	few	CASSLVRMTTEQYF	TGCGCCAGCAGCTTGGTCCGGATGACCACCGAGCAGTACTTC
-	14	TRBV4-3	TRBJ2-3	many	CASSQDGSTDTQYF	TGCGCCAGCAGCCAGGACGGGTCCACAGATACGCAGTATTTT
TRBD2	13	TRBV30	TRBJ2-7	-	CATDRRGFYEQYF	TGTGCGACGGATCGGCGGGGGTTCTACGAGCAGTACTTC
-	14	TRBV5-1	TRBJ2-1	many	CASSLQALFNEQFF	TGCGCCAGCAGCCTCCAAGCGCTGTTCAATGAGCAGTTCTTC
-	13	TRBV20-1	TRBJ1-2	-	CSALGGLNYGYTF	TGCAGTGCTTTAGGGGGTTTGAACTATGGCTACACCTTC
TRBD2	14	TRBV6-2/TRBV6-3	TRBJ2-3	many	CASRPGLAVETQYF	TGTGCCAGCAGGCCGGGACTAGCGGTAGAGACGCAGTATTTT
TRBD1	14	TRBV7-2	TRBJ2-7	few	CASSFDRGGYEQYF	TGTGCCAGCAGCTTCGACAGGGGGGGGTACGAGCAGTACTTC
TRBD1	14	TRBV5-8	TRBJ2-5	few	CASSWGQGPETQYF	TGTGCCAGCAGCTGGGGACAGGGACCAGAGACCCAGTACTTC
-	16	TRBV29-1	TRBJ2-1	many	CSVEPGDSSTYNEQFF	TGCAGCGTTGAACCTGGCGACAGCTCAACCTACAATGAGCAGTTCTTC
-	15	TRBV6-5	TRBJ1-6	-	CASSLPTPRVSPLHF	TGTGCCAGCAGTCTCCCAACCCCCCGGGTTTCACCCCTCCACTTT